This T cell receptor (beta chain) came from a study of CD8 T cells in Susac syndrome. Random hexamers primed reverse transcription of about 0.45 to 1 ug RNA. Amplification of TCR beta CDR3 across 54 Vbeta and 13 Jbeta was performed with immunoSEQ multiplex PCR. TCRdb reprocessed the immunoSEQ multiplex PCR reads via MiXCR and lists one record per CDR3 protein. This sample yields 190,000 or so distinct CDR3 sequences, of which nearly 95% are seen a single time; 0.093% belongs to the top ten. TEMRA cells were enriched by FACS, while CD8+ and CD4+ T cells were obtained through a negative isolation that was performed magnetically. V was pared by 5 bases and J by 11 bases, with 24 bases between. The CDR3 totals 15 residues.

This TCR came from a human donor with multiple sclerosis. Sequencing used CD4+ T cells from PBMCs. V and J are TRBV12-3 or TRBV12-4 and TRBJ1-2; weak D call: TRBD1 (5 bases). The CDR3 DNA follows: TGTGCCAGCAGTCCTTGGTCGGGGCAGGGTGTTGGATACACCTTC. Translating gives CASSPWSGQGVGYTF.